This T cell receptor beta chain emerged from a study of response to subunit inactivated influenza vaccine. TCRdb reanalysed the RT-PCR reads using MiXCR and keeps one entry per CDR3 protein. The table includes 550,000 to 650,000 distinct CDR3 sequences, approximately 12% detected once. The length of the CDR3 is 15 residues. V lost 3 bases to trimming and J lost 2 bases, with 12 bases between them. CDR1 is SGHDT and CDR2 is YYEEEE in the germline V gene. As for this clonotype: Its specificity is unknown.

Study results and limitations: New T cells are recruited in small numbers by each seasonal influenza vaccination, according to the authors' suggestion.

The sequencing used PBMCs from blood, collected on the day of vaccination. The chain recombines TRBV5-6 with TRBJ1-5; D uncertain. This receptor was taken from a man in his fifties who received an inactivated influenza vaccine. The CDR3 sequence: CASSSGYSRNQPQHF. The CDR3 nucleotides are TGTGCCAGCAGCTCTGGATACTCCCGCAATCAGCCCCAGCATTTT.